This TCR beta chain was captured by sequencing in a study of shared clonotypes between healthy human individuals (dated by TCRdb to 2020 to 2022). A note on the overall study: A couple of women and three men aged 18 to 49 years were included in the cohort. For each donor, three plates each were used for CD4 naive and CD4 memory, two plates were used for CD8 naive, and one plate was used for CD8 memory. The study deeply sequenced blood TCR repertoires of 5 or 6 healthy adults to estimate repertoire size and the extent of clonotype sharing between individuals. To increase sequencing depth and limit assay-specific biases, different laboratories used diverse techniques to prepare libraries and sequence TCR repertoires. Between about 0.9 and 8.9 billion PBMCs per donor were obtained by leukapheresis. Here is what the overall study found, with its caveats: Sampling was limited to blood, and TCR repertoires in tissue likely differ from TCR repertoires in blood. Based on pairwise subsampling, the degree of clonotype sharing among donors was expected to be affected by sequencing depth. Naive subsets generally had larger estimated clonotype richness than memory subsets. About 5% of naive CD4, more than 3% of naive CD8, about 2.5% of memory CD4, and over 0.35% of memory CD8 clonotypes were shared across a few donors. The genetic and exposure-history diversity represented was limited by the small number of donors. Higher generation probabilities were observed for clonotypes shared by all four sorted-subset donors than for non-shared clonotypes. Incomplete sequencing was indicated by rarefaction of sorted-subset datasets, despite the large sequencing depth.

TCR CDR3 regions were amplified from genomic DNA by multiplex PCR using the deep immunoSEQ assay. Extracted genomic DNA from each cell subset was spread evenly across all wells of several immunoSEQ 96-well plates, with each plate serving as a replicate. For sorted subsets, about 0.2 ug genomic DNA, equal to about 30,000 T cell genomes, was loaded into each replicate PCR. Purified libraries were quantified with a Qubit 3.0 fluorometer, sized on a Bioanalyzer 2100, and re-quantified with the KAPA Library Quantification kit. A separate single-read 150-cycle Illumina NextSeq 550 flow cell was used to sequence each immunoSEQ 96-well plate. Processing in the source paper ran as follows. Because only junctional sequences without quality scores were contained in the immunoSEQ output, filtering matching that applied to full-length reads could not be performed. Sequences were annotated with PyIR, a Python wrapper for IgBLAST v1.9, using IMGT germline references to assign V/J genes and CDR3. Any read was removed if the V/J assignment was weak (E-value above 1e-6), the CDR3 was missing, or the read contained stop codons, out-of-frame junctions, or ambiguous translated residues. V3J clonotypes were defined as sequences sharing an identical inferred V gene, J gene, and CDR3 amino acid sequence. Percentage overlap between repertoires was computed as shared unique clonotypes divided by the size of the smaller repertoire. RTK rarefaction, the Chao1 estimator, and Recon v2.1 estimates of unobserved clonotypes were used to assess repertoire richness. OLGA was used to compute generation probabilities for all TCRbeta clonotypes that the gDNA method yielded from a few donors. TCRdb's version of the immuneACCESS table is confined to in-frame rearrangements and falls short of the full clone set. An unresolved V gene accounts for under half of the shortfall where checked; the remainder is of unknown origin. V and J calls and clone size are as listed in that table; D and trimming were resolved from the DNA. The sample includes millions of clones, with roughly 92% observed a single time. Of the sample, roughly 0.14% is held by the ten largest clones.

Measured from the cysteine to the phenylalanine, the CDR3 is 13 residues long. Only the CDR3 region is kept as DNA, spanning 39 bases read in frame from base 1. CDR1 and CDR2 (MNHEY, SVGAGI) derive from the germline V gene. V lost 6 bases and J lost 7 bases, and the count of bases not matched to a germline gene is 4. A remark on this clone: Its recognized antigen is unknown. The sample holds no much larger clone one base away, and base qualities are not on file.

Healthy HIV-negative adults with no recently reported acute infections or vaccinations were included as donors. Only Caucasian adults living in Nashville, Tennessee, USA were represented among the donors. CD4+ T cells were enriched by magnetic negative selection, after which naive cells were positively selected on CD45RA and the negative fraction was taken as the memory subset. Blood was obtained by leukapheresis, after which PBMCs were separated by Ficoll-Histopaque density gradient centrifugation and cryopreserved in liquid nitrogen vapor phase. Analytical flow cytometry was used to check the purity and quantity of every magnetically sorted T cell population. Genomic DNA was isolated from every sorted fraction and measured by UV absorbance on a Nanodrop 2000c.

The specimen was naive CD4+ T cells sorted from blood. Taken with the paper, the label for cell subset or site translates to: CD45RA+ positively selected. The TCR sequence derives from a man younger than 30 in good health. The chain is encoded by TRBV6-5 joined to TRBJ1-4; TRBD1 matches 8 bases in the middle. The DNA sequence is as follows: TGTGCCAGCAGAAAACAGGGGGTTGAAAAACTGTTTTTT. This encodes CASRKQGVEKLFF.